These T cell receptor beta chains were read from a single sample in a study of PD-L1 blockade in urothelial cancer. Some clones are missing from TCRdb's copy, which holds only in-frame ones; the method was immunoSEQ multiplex PCR. The table lists roughly 51,000 clones, approximately 85% of them singletons. Sequenced here: PBMCs, sampled around atezolizumab (anti-PD-L1) treatment. These receptors came from a man between 45 and 60 years old with urothelial cancer. Each CDR3 is given with its conserved first and last residue. The D gene is left open where the match is weak.

.	TRBV4-2	TRBJ1-5	CASSQVQGDDQPQHF	TGTGCCAGCAGCCAAGTACAGGGAGACGATCAGCCCCAGCATTTT
TRBD2	TRBV30	TRBJ2-4	CAWGRVGKNIQYF	TGTGCCTGGGGGAGGGTGGGCAAAAACATTCAGTACTTC
.	TRBV27	TRBJ1-2	CASSSFAGGYTF	TGTGCCAGCAGTTCCTTTGCGGGCGGCTACACCTTC
TRBD1	TRBV2	TRBJ1-5	CASSDPTGGRSSNQPQHF	TGTGCCAGCAGTGACCCGACAGGGGGCAGGAGTAGCAATCAGCCCCAGCATTTT
.	TRBV7-9	TRBJ1-1	CASSLAFGGTEAFF	TGTGCCAGCAGCTTAGCTTTCGGGGGCACTGAAGCTTTCTTT
.	TRBV27	TRBJ1-5	CASSPRVSSNQPQHF	TGTGCCAGCAGCCCTCGGGTCTCTAGCAATCAGCCCCAGCATTTT
.	TRBV5-6	TRBJ2-7	CASSRQDSYEQYF	TGTGCCAGCAGCCGACAGGACTCCTACGAGCAGTACTTC
.	TRBV10-1	TRBJ2-2	CASREDTGELFF	TGCGCCAGCCGAGAGGACACCGGGGAGCTGTTTTTT
TRBD1	TRBV5-6	TRBJ2-1	CASDREGDEQFF	TGTGCCAGCGACAGGGAAGGGGATGAGCAGTTCTTC
.	TRBV4-1	TRBJ2-1	CASSQGGLAYNEQFF	TGCGCCAGCAGCCAAGGTGGTCTAGCTTATAATGAGCAGTTCTTC
.	TRBV28	TRBJ1-5	CASRIRDQPQHF	TGTGCCAGCAGAATCAGGGATCAGCCCCAGCATTTT
TRBD2	TRBV4-2	TRBJ2-5	CASSQDGLAGGRSYQETQYF	TGTGCCAGCAGCCAAGATGGACTAGCGGGGGGCAGATCGTACCAAGAGACCCAGTACTTC
.	TRBV30	TRBJ2-1	CALLFADEQFF	TGTGCCTTGTTATTCGCAGATGAGCAGTTCTTC
.	TRBV27	TRBJ2-7	CASSLTTGLGYEQYF	TGTGCCAGCAGTTTGACAACAGGGCTAGGCTACGAGCAGTACTTC
TRBD1	TRBV6-1	TRBJ1-1	CASSHNRGTEAFF	TGTGCCAGCAGTCACAACAGGGGCACTGAAGCTTTCTTT
TRBD1	TRBV6-1	TRBJ2-2	CASSGLNGTGGGSGELFF	TGTGCCAGCAGTGGCCTAAACGGGACAGGGGGCGGTAGTGGGGAGCTGTTTTTT